This T cell receptor beta chain was identified during a study of T cell responses to AZD1222 COVID-19 vaccine. Whole-study findings and limits: No day 14 peak samples; only post-peak repertoires were characterized.

Clones were sequenced by immunoSEQ multiplex PCR, and TCRdb holds only the in-frame ones, with some missing. The sample shows under 150,000 clones, roughly nine tenths of them seen only once. The CDR3 has 15 residues. Germline V gene lookup returns CDR1 SGHDN and CDR2 FVKESK. The ends were cut back, 1 base at V and 1 base at J, with 5 bases in the middle. Concerning this clone itself: Its antigen remains unidentified.

The rearrangement joins TRBV14 to TRBJ2-6; D unclear. The sample consisted of peripheral blood, taken on day 0 of AZD1222 vaccination. This TCR came from an adult in good health. The CDR3 sequence is CASSQARSGANVLTF. As DNA, the CDR3 is TGTGCCAGCAGCCAAGCGAGATCTGGGGCCAACGTCCTGACTTTC. The whole variable domain, filled in from reference TRBV14 and TRBJ2-6, reads EAGVTQFPSHSVIEKGQTVTLRCDPISGHDNLYWYRRVMGKEIKFLLHFVKESKQDESGMPNNRFLAERTGGTYSTLKVQPAELEDSGVYFCASSQARSGANVLTFGAGSRLTVL.